The entry below describes one T cell receptor (beta chain). The CDR3 totals 16 residues. J gave up 2 bases and V 4 bases, and 8 bases lay outside the gene matches. The germline gives CDR1 MGHRA, CDR2 YSYEKL. The sample belongs to a study of blood T cell repertoires in COVID-19. Study information: COVID-19 samples, acute and convalescent, were from the United States, Italy and Spain. The analysed material was cDNA or gDNA that came from T cells, B-cell-depleted T cells, or PBMCs.

Per the original data handling: Reference gene primer amplification gave estimated nucleated cell counts. Using immunoSEQ multiplex PCR, the repertoire was profiled, and TCRdb retains in-frame clones only, with some absent. Clone size and V and J calls were adopted from that table, with D and trimming inferred from the DNA. Of about 250,000 clones listed, about 86% are singletons. V and J are TRBV4-1 and TRBJ2-1, with 7 bases fitting TRBD1. This receptor was taken from a man aged 80 or over with acute or convalescent COVID-19. Sequencing was carried out using peripheral blood. The CDR3 region is CASSRLTGTTYNEQFF. The CDR3 DNA is TGCGCCAGCAGCCGACTGACAGGGACGACCTACAATGAGCAGTTCTTC.